This TCR beta chain appears in the sequencing data of a study of radiotherapy plus CTLA-4 blockade in lung cancer. Looking at the study overall: The study recorded objective responses in around a sixth of patients and disease control in 25% to 35%. Study outcomes and limitations: Once radiotherapy plus ipilimumab had been given, TCR clones derived from tumor expanded in blood. Per reports, early blood T cell clone dynamics, plus interferon-beta, forecast response most strongly.

On this clone itself: As yet, its antigen is unknown.

People whose metastatic non-small-cell lung cancer was chemo-refractory got focal radiation along with CTLA-4 blockade by ipilimumab. Using immunoSEQ multiplex PCR, the repertoire was profiled, and TCRdb retains in-frame clones only, with some absent. The table lists fewer than 85,000 clones, about 87% of them singletons. This receptor was identified in a human donor with non-small cell lung cancer who had stable disease on radiotherapy plus ipilimumab. This specimen was peripheral blood, taken from a patient treated with radiotherapy plus ipilimumab.

CDR3 nucleotide sequence: TGTGCCAGCTCAGGAGTACGAGGCTACACCTTC. This translates into CASSGVRGYTF. The rearrangement links TRBV27 to TRBJ1-2; no reliable D call. The CDR3 has 11 amino acids. V was pared by 8 bases and J by 8 bases, with 12 bases between. The V gene's germline CDR1 is MNHEY and CDR2 SMNVEV (reference sequence).